This TCR beta chain was retrieved from a study of shared clonotypes between healthy human individuals. Study results and caveats: Rarefaction gave evidence that sorted-subset sequencing remained incomplete despite large depth. Richness estimates generally favored naive over memory subsets.

Points on this clone: Its antigen is unidentified.

All donors were healthy HIV-negative adults lacking recent acute infections or vaccinations. In the CD4+ fraction, cells were divided into CD45RA+ naive and CD45RA-negative memory subsets. CDR3 length: 13 residues. Trimming pared 5 bases from V and 0 bases from J, leaving 8 bases between. Germline values: CDR1 MNHEY, CDR2 SVGAGI. Clones were sequenced by immunoSEQ multiplex PCR, and TCRdb holds only the in-frame ones, with some missing. Of about 2.5 million clones listed, less than 95% are singletons. This receptor was identified in a man between 18 and 35 years old in good health. Some clones in this sample may be carry-over from other donors' samples. The chain recombines TRBV6-5 with TRBJ2-7, with D hard to call. Sequences were obtained from naive CD4+ T cells from PBMCs. Subset noted: CD45RA+ positively selected. The CDR3 sequence: CASSRTTSYEQYF. The CDR3 DNA sequence: TGTGCCAGCAGTCGGACCACCTCCTACGAGCAGTACTTC.